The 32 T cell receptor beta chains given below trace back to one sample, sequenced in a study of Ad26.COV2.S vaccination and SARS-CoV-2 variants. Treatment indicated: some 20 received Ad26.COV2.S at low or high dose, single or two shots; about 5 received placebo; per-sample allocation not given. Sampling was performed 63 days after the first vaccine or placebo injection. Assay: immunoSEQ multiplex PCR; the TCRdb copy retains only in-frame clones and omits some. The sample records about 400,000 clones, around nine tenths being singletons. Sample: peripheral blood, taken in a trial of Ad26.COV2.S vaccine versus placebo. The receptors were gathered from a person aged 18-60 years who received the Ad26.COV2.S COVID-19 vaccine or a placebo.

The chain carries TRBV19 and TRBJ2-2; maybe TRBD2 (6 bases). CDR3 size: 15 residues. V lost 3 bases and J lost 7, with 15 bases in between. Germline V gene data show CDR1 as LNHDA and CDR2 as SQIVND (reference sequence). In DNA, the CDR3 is TGTGCCAGTAGTATTGTAGCGGCAGCAGGCGGGGAGCTGTTTTTT. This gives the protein CASSIVAAAGGELFF.

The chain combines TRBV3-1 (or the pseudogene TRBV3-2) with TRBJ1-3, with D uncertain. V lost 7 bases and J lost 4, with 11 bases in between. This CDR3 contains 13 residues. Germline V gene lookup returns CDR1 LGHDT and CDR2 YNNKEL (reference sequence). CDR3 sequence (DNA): TGTGCCAGCATCGTCGAGTCCGGAAACACCATATATTTT. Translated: CASIVESGNTIYF.

The CDR3 DNA reads TGTGCCAGCAGCTTGGGGGCGGGGCCGGTGAATGAGCAGTTCTTC. Translating it yields CASSLGAGPVNEQFF. The chain couples TRBV7-9 to TRBJ2-1; the D call may be TRBD1 or TRBD2 (6 bases each). The length of the CDR3 is 15 residues. From germline, CDR1 is SEHNR and CDR2 FQNEAQ (reference sequence). Trimming cost V 3 bases and J 7 bases, with 16 bases left between them. Supplemented by reference TRBV7-9 and TRBJ2-1, the full variable domain reads DTGVSQNPRHKITKRGQNVTFRCDPISEHNRLYWYRQTLGQGPEFLTYFQNEAQLEKSRLLSDRFSAERPKGSFSTLEIQRTEQGDSAMYLCASSLGAGPVNEQFFGPGTRLTVL.

This chain's CDR3 is CASSVEQGSHTF. CDR3 DNA sequence: TGTGCCAGCAGCGTGGAACAGGGCTCCCACACCTTC. The chain has TRBV9 and TRBJ1-2; D is perhaps TRBD1 (6 bases). The germline V gene encodes CDR1 SGDLS and CDR2 YYNGEE. With 2 bases removed from V and 12 bases from J, the gap between germline ends came to 14 bases. This CDR3 contains 12 residues.

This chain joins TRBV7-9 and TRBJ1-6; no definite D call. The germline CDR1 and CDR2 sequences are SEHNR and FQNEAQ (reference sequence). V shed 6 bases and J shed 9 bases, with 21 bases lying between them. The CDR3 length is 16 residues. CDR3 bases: TGTGCCAGCAGAGAGAAACACGTGACTTCTTCTTCACCCCTCCACTTT. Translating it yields CASREKHVTSSSPLHF. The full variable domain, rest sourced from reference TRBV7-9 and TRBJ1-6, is DTGVSQNPRHKITKRGQNVTFRCDPISEHNRLYWYRQTLGQGPEFLTYFQNEAQLEKSRLLSDRFSAERPKGSFSTLEIQRTEQGDSAMYLCASREKHVTSSSPLHFGNGTRLTVT.

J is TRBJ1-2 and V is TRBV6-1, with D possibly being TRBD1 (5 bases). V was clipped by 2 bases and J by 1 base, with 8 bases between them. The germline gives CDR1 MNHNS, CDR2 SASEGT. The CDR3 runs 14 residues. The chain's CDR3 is CASSELGDNYGYTF. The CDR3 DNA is TGTGCCAGCAGTGAATTGGGGGATAACTATGGCTACACCTTC.

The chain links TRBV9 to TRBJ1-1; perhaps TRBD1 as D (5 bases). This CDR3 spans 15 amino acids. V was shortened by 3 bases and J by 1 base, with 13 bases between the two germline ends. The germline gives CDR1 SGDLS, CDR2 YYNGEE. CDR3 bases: TGTGCCAGCAGCGCCTCGGGGCTTACGAACACTGAAGCTTTCTTT. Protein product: CASSASGLTNTEAFF. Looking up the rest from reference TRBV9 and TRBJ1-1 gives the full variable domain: DSGVTQTPKHLITATGQRVTLRCSPRSGDLSVYWYQQSLDQGLQFLIQYYNGEERAKGNILERFSAQQFPDLHSELNLSSLELGDSALYFCASSASGLTNTEAFFGQGTRLTVV.

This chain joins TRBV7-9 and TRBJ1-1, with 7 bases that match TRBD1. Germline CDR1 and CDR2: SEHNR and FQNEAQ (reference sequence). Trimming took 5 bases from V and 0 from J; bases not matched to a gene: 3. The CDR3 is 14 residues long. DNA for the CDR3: TGTGCCAGCAGCATGGGACAGATGAACACTGAAGCTTTCTTT. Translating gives CASSMGQMNTEAFF.

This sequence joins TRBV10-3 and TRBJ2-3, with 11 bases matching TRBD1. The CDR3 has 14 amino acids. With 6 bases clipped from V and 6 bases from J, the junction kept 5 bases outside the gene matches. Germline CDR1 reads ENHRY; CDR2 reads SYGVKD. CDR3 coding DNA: TGTGCCATCAGGGGGACAGGGGGGGACGATACGCAGTATTTT. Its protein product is CAIRGTGGDDTQYF.

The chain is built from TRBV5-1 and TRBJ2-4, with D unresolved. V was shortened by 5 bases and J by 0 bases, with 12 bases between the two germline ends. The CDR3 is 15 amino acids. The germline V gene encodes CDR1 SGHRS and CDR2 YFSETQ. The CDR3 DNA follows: TGCGCCAGCAGTCCGGGCGGAGTAGCCAAAAACATTCAGTACTTC. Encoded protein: CASSPGGVAKNIQYF.

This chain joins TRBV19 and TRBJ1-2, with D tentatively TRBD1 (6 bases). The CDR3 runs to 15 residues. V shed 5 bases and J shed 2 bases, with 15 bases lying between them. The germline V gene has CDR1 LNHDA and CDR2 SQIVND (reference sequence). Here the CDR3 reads CASSLAQGSNYGYTF. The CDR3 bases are TGTGCCAGTAGTCTTGCTCAGGGGTCGAACTATGGCTACACCTTC.

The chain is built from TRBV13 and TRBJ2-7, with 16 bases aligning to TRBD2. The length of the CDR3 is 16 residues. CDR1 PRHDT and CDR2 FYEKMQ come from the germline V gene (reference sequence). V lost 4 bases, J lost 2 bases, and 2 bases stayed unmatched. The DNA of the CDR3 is TGTGCCAGCAGCTCAGGGACTAGCGGGGGGGCCTACGAGCAGTACTTC. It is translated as CASSSGTSGGAYEQYF.

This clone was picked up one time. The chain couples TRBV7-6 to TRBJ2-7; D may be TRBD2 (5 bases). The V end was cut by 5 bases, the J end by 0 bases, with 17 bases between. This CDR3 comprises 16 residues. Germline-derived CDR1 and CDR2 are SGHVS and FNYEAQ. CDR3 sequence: CASSPGPSAGSYEQYF. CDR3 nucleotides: TGTGCCAGCAGCCCCGGCCCGTCGGCGGGCTCCTACGAGCAGTACTTC.

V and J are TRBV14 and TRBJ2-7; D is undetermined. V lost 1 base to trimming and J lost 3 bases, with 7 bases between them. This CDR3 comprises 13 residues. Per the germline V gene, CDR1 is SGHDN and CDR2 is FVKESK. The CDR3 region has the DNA TGTGCCAGCAGCCAAGTCCTATTCTACGAGCAGTACTTC. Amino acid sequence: CASSQVLFYEQYF.

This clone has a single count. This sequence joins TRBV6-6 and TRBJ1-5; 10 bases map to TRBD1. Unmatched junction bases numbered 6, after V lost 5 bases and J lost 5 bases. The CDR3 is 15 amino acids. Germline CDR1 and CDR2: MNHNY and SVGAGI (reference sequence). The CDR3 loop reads CASSTYGQGDQPQHF. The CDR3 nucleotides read TGTGCCAGCAGTACGTATGGACAGGGGGATCAGCCCCAGCATTTT.

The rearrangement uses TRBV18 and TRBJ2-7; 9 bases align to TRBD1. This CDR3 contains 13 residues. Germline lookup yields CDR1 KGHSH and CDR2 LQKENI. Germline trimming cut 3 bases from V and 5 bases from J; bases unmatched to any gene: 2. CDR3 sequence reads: CASSPRTGDEQYF. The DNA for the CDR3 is TGTGCCAGCTCACCTCGGACAGGGGACGAGCAGTACTTC. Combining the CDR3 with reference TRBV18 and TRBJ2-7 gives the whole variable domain NAGVMQNPRHLVRRRGQEARLRCSPMKGHSHVYWYRQLPEEGLKFMVYLQKENIIDESGMPKERFSAEFPKEGPSILRIQQVVRGDSAAYFCASSPRTGDEQYFGPGTRLTVT.

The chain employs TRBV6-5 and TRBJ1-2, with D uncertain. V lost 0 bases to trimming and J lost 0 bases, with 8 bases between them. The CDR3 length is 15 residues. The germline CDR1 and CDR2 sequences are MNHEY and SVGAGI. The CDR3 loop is CASSYSQQANYGYTF. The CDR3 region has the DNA TGTGCCAGCAGTTACTCCCAGCAAGCTAACTATGGCTACACCTTC.

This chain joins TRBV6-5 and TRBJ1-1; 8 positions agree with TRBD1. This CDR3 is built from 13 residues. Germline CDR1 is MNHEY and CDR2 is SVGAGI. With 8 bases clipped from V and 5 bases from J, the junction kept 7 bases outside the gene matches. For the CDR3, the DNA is TGTGCCAGCGGGCAGGGGGCTCGGACTGAAGCTTTCTTT. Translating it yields CASGQGARTEAFF.

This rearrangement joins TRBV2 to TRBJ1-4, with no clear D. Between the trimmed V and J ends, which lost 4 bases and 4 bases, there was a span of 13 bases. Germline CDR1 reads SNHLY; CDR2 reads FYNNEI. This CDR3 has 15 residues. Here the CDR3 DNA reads TGTGCCAGCAGTGTTCAAGGACTGGATAATGAAAAACTGTTTTTT. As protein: CASSVQGLDNEKLFF.

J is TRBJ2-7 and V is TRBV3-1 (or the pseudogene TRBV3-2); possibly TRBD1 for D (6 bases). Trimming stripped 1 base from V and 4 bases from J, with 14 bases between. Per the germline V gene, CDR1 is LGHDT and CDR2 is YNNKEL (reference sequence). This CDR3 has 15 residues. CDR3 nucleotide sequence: TGTGCCAGCAGCCAAGCTTGGGACAACGCATACGAGCAGTACTTC. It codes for CASSQAWDNAYEQYF.

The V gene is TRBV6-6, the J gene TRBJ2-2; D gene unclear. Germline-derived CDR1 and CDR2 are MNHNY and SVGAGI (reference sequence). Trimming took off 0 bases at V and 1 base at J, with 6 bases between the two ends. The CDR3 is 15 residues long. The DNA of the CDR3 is TGTGCCAGCAGTTACTCATTCTGGAACACCGGGGAGCTGTTTTTT. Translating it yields CASSYSFWNTGELFF.

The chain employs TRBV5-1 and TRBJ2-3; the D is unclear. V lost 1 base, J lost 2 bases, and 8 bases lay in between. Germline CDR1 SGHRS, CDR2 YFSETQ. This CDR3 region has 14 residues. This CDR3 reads CASSLTLFTDTQYF. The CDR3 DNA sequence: TGCGCCAGCAGCTTGACACTTTTCACAGATACGCAGTATTTT.

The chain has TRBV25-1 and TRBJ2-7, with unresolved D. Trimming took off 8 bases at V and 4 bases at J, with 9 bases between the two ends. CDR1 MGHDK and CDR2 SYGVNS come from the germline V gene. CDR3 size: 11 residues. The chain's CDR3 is CASADFYEQYF. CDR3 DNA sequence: TGTGCCAGCGCAGACTTTTACGAGCAGTACTTC.

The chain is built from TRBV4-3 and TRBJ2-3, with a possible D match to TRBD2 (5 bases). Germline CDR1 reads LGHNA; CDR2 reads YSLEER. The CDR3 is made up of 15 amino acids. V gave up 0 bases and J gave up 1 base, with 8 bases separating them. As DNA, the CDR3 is TGCGCCAGCAGCCAAGAGCTAGCTCGCACAGATACGCAGTATTTT. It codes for CASSQELARTDTQYF.

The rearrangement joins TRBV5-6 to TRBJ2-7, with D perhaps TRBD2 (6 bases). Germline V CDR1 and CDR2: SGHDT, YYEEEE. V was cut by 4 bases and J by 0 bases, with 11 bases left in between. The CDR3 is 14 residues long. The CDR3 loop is CASSRDSYSYEQYF. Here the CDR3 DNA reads TGTGCCAGCAGCCGGGACTCCTACTCCTACGAGCAGTACTTC.

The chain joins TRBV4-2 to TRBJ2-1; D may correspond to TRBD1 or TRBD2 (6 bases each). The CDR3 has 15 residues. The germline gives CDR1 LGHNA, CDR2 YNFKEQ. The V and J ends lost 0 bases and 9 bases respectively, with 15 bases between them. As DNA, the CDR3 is TGTGCCAGCAGCCAAGATAAGTGGGGGGCCCGTGAGCAGTTCTTC. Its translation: CASSQDKWGAREQFF.

The CDR3 sequence is CASSYNPSRTGTGELFF. In DNA form, the CDR3 reads TGTGCCAGCAGCTATAACCCAAGCCGGACAGGCACCGGGGAGCTGTTTTTT. V is TRBV7-8 and J is TRBJ2-2; 7 bases map to TRBD1. Germline V CDR1 and CDR2: SGHVS, FQNEAQ. This CDR3 comprises 17 residues. The V segment lost 4 bases and the J segment 4 bases; nucleotides outside the gene matches: 12.

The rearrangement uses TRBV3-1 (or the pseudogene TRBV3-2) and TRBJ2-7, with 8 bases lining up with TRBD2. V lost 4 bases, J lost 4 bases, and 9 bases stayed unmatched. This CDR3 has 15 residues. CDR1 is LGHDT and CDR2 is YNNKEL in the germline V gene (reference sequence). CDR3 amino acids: CASSPLAGNGYEQYF. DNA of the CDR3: TGTGCCAGCAGCCCCTTAGCGGGGAACGGTTACGAGCAGTACTTC.

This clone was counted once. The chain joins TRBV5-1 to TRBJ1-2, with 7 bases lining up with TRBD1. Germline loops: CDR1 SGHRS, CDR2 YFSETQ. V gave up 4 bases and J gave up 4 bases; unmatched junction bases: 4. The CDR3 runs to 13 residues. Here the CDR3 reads CASSDRDSYGYTF. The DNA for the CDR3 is TGCGCCAGCAGCGATCGGGACAGCTATGGCTACACCTTC.

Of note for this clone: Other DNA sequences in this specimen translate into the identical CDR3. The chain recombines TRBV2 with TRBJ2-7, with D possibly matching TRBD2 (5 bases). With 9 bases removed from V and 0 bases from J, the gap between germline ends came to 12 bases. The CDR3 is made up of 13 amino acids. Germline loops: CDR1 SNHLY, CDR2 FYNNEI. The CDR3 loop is CASTGLSSYEQYF. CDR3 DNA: TGTGCCAGTACCGGACTCAGCTCCTACGAGCAGTACTTC. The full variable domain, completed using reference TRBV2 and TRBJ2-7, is EPEVTQTPSHQVTQMGQEVILRCVPISNHLYFYWYRQILGQKVEFLVSFYNNEISEKSEIFDDQFSVERPDGSNFTLKIRSTKLEDSAMYFCASTGLSSYEQYFGPGTRLTVT.

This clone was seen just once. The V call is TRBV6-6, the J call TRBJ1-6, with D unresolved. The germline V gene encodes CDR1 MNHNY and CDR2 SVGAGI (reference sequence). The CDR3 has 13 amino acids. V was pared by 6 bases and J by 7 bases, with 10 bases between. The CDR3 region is CASSQSGNSPLHF. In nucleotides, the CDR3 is TGTGCCAGCAGCCAAAGCGGCAATTCACCCCTCCACTTT.

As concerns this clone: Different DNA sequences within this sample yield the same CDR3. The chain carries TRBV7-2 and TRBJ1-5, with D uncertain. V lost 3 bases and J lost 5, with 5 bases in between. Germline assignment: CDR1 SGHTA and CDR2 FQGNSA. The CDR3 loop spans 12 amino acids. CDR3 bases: TGTGCCAGCAGCTTCGGGGATCAGCCCCAGCATTTT. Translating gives CASSFGDQPQHF. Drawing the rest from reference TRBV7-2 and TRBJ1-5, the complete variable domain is GAGVSQSPSNKVTEKGKDVELRCDPISGHTALYWYRQSLGQGLEFLIYFQGNSAPDKSGLPSDRFSAERTGGSVSTLTIQRTQQEDSAVYLCASSFGDQPQHFGDGTRLSIL.